This T cell receptor (beta chain) was found in a study of T cell repertoires in cytomegalovirus infection. Overall study context: The authors relied on CMV epitopes, both recently identified HLA-C-restricted and well-studied HLA-B-restricted. Notes on the study in general: HLA-C-restricted TCR beta clonotypes specific for CMV led the ex vivo response.

This CDR3 comprises 12 residues. V lost 8 bases and J 4 bases, leaving 11 bases between the germline ends. In germline, CDR1 is MNHNS, CDR2 SASEGT. For this clonotype: What it binds is not known.

TCRdb fed the reads into MiXCR, producing one record per CDR3 protein. The table lists roughly 800,000 distinct CDR3 sequences, about 28% of them singletons. The sequence came from a human donor in good health (CMV status not recorded). Some clones in this sample may be carry-over from other donors' samples. Sequenced material: cultured CD8+ T cells from PBMCs, taken from culture after CMV antigen stimulation. The chain uses TRBV6-1 and TRBJ1-1; D is ambiguous. The CDR3 DNA is TGTGCCAGCGGAAAGGTGAGCACTGAAGCTTTCTTT. It yields the protein CASGKVSTEAFF.